The T cell receptor beta chain described here comes from a study of tumor-infiltrating lymphocytes in primary liver carcinoma. Study at large: Roughly 3.65 to 7.13 million productive TCRbeta reads came from each sample, comparable across tissue types.

General study points: Each sample was bulk and unsorted; consequently, CD4+ and CD8+ repertoires were not compared.

The researchers produced TCR beta cDNA from 500 to 550 ng total RNA with a constant-region primer. Generation of the TCR beta libraries relied on three nested multiplex PCR rounds using slightly modified ARM-PCR. With TRBV1-TRBV30 forward primers and a C-beta reverse primer, the first two PCR rounds were run for approximately 9 cycles each. TCRdb reanalysed the multiplex PCR reads using MiXCR and keeps one entry per CDR3 protein. The sample gives around 330,000 distinct CDR3 sequences, about three fifths of which show up once; approximately 15% is in the top ten. Germline-derived CDR1 and CDR2 are SNHLY and FYNNEI. This CDR3 is built from 15 residues. V lost 9 bases and J 7 bases, leaving 22 bases between the germline ends. To note about this clonotype: Its antigen is unknown.

Researchers drew blood RNA from unsorted whole blood and extracted germline DNA as well. The TCR was taken from a woman aged 25-40 years with primary liver carcinoma and hepatitis B virus infection. The V and J genes are TRBV2 and TRBJ2-1, with D tentatively TRBD1 (8 bases). Specimen: peripheral blood. CDR3: CASSTQGDYFNEQFF. The CDR3 nucleotides are TGTGCCAGTAGCACACAGGGGGACTATTTTAATGAGCAGTTCTTC.